The 25 T cell receptor beta chains below were found in one sample sequenced in a study of cytomegalovirus exposure and HLA in healthy donors. Use of 60 Vbeta and 13 Jbeta primers characterized the PCR. Profiled with immunoSEQ multiplex PCR; TCRdb holds only in-frame clones, not every one. The sample has 100,000 or so clones, around 77% seen once. Sequenced material: PBMCs. These receptors came from a male donor in good health and CMV-seropositive.

This clone was seen once. J is TRBJ1-1 and V is TRBV11-2; weak D call: TRBD1 (6 bases). This CDR3 contains 14 residues. Germline values: CDR1 SGHAT, CDR2 FQNNGV. Trimming cost V 1 base and J 4 bases, with 10 bases left between them. The CDR3 reads CASSLGQAGTEAFF. The CDR3 DNA sequence: TGTGCCAGCAGCTTAGGACAGGCAGGCACTGAAGCTTTCTTT. Drawing the rest from reference TRBV11-2 and TRBJ1-1, the complete variable domain is EAGVAQSPRYKIIEKRQSVAFWCNPISGHATLYWYQQILGQGPKLLIQFQNNGVVDDSQLPKDRFSAERLKGVDSTLKIQPAKLEDSAVYLCASSLGQAGTEAFFGQGTRLTVV.

Only one count was recorded for this clone. This rearrangement joins TRBV4-1 to TRBJ1-5; a possible D gene is TRBD1 (5 bases). The CDR3 loop spans 17 amino acids. Between the trimmed V and J ends, which lost 4 bases and 0 bases, there was a span of 16 bases. The V gene's germline CDR1 is MGHRA and CDR2 YSYEKL. In nucleotides, the CDR3 is TGCGCCAGCAGCCCACAAGAGACAGTTTATAGCAATCAGCCCCAGCATTTT. Translated, it gives CASSPQETVYSNQPQHF.

The gene calls are TRBV5-1 and TRBJ1-2; 7 nucleotides align to TRBD1. Germline-derived CDR1 and CDR2 are SGHRS and YFSETQ. Trimming removed 1 base from V and 4 bases from J; junction bases left unmatched: 4. The CDR3 is 14 residues long. CDR3 sequence (DNA): TGCGCCAGCAGCTTGACAGGGGAATCCTATGGCTACACCTTC. This encodes CASSLTGESYGYTF.

The chain couples TRBV18 to TRBJ1-2, with 8 bases aligning to TRBD1. Unmatched junction bases numbered 6, after V lost 3 bases and J lost 3 bases. This CDR3 region has 15 residues. The germline gives CDR1 KGHSH, CDR2 LQKENI. CDR3 in amino acids: CASSPRTGTDYGYTF. Here the CDR3 DNA reads TGTGCCAGCTCACCCAGGACAGGGACGGACTATGGCTACACCTTC.

The CDR3 coding sequence is TGCGCCAGCAGCAGGGACAGAGTCTCCTACGAGCAGTACTTC. Protein product: CASSRDRVSYEQYF. The chain is built from TRBV5-1 and TRBJ2-7; 7 bases are shared with TRBD1. The CDR3 contains 14 residues. V shed 4 bases and J 0 bases; nucleotides not matched to a gene: 4. From germline, CDR1 is SGHRS and CDR2 YFSETQ.

The chain joins TRBV29-1 to TRBJ2-1, with 7 bases that match TRBD2. Germline CDR1 SQVTM, CDR2 ANQGSEA. Trimming removed 5 bases from V and 1 base from J; junction bases left unmatched: 5. CDR3 size: 14 residues. The CDR3 DNA reads TGCAGCGTTATTAGCGGGCGGTCCTACAATGAGCAGTTCTTC. It encodes CSVISGRSYNEQFF.

The chain is built from TRBV28 and TRBJ2-3; tentative D call: TRBD2 (6 bases). Germline assignment: CDR1 MDHEN and CDR2 SYDVKM. Trimming cost V 8 bases and J 1 base, with 10 bases left between them. The CDR3 sequence is 13 residues long. The CDR3 here is CASGGGGTDTQYF. CDR3 in DNA: TGTGCCAGCGGTGGCGGGGGCACAGATACGCAGTATTTT.

A note on this clone: The junction departs from germline at one end; a sequencing error may be responsible. This rearrangement joins TRBV6-6 to TRBJ2-5, with TRBD2 matching 8 bases. Germline CDR1 reads MNHNY; CDR2 reads SVGAGI (reference sequence). This CDR3 is built from 11 residues. The CDR3 coding sequence is TGCCCTACTAGCGGAGAAGAGACCCAGTACTTC. It specifies CPTSGEETQYF.

The genes are TRBV2 and TRBJ1-4; D is unclear. Looked up from germline, CDR1 is SNHLY and CDR2 is FYNNEI. CDR3 length: 16 residues. Trimming removed 2 bases from V and 0 bases from J, with 10 bases in between. This CDR3 reads CASSEFQRATNEKLFF. As DNA, the CDR3 is TGTGCCAGCAGTGAATTCCAGAGGGCAACTAATGAAAAACTGTTTTTT.

The rearrangement joins TRBV5-1 to TRBJ1-3; 8 nucleotides match TRBD1. CDR1 and CDR2 from the germline V gene are SGHRS and YFSETQ. CDR3 size: 16 residues. With V trimmed by 3 bases and J by 1 base, 6 bases remained unmatched. The CDR3 sequence is CASSWTGTGSGNTIYF. CDR3 bases: TGCGCCAGCAGCTGGACCGGGACAGGATCTGGAAACACCATATATTTT.

The chain carries TRBV19 and TRBJ1-1, with D perhaps TRBD1 (5 bases). Germline V CDR1 and CDR2: LNHDA, SQIVND (reference sequence). V was cut by 5 bases and J by 4 bases, with 11 bases left in between. This CDR3 is built from 13 residues. The CDR3 protein is CASSPGRGTEAFF. DNA of the CDR3: TGTGCCAGTAGTCCCGGAAGGGGCACTGAAGCTTTCTTT.

The chain carries TRBV11-3 and TRBJ2-1; 9 nucleotides align to TRBD1. CDR1 and CDR2 (germline): SGHNT, YENEEA. The CDR3 has 15 amino acids. V was pared by 4 bases and J by 5 bases, with 6 bases of the junction left unmatched. The CDR3 nucleotides read TGTGCCAGCAGCTCCGGGACAGGGAGGGACAATGAGCAGTTCTTC. Its translation is CASSSGTGRDNEQFF.

V is TRBV18 and J is TRBJ2-2, with D possibly TRBD2 on 5 matching bases. The V end lost 0 bases, the J end lost 3 bases, and 8 bases lay between the germline ends. The CDR3 sequence is 15 residues long. Germline CDR1 KGHSH, CDR2 LQKENI. The CDR3 spells CASSPPGGYTGELFF. The CDR3 DNA reads as TGTGCCAGCTCACCACCCGGCGGGTACACCGGGGAGCTGTTTTTT. Based on the CDR3 plus reference TRBV18 and TRBJ2-2, the full variable domain is NAGVMQNPRHLVRRRGQEARLRCSPMKGHSHVYWYRQLPEEGLKFMVYLQKENIIDESGMPKERFSAEFPKEGPSILRIQQVVRGDSAAYFCASSPPGGYTGELFFGEGSRLTVL.

This clone turned up a few times. V usage is TRBV10-3 and J usage is TRBJ1-4, with 9 bases fitting TRBD1. The CDR3 runs to 15 residues. Looked up from germline, CDR1 is ENHRY and CDR2 is SYGVKD. Losses at the gene ends were 10 bases for V and 8 bases for J; bases not matched to a gene: 14. The CDR3 protein is CATRAEDRGWEKLFF. The CDR3 DNA reads TGTGCCACGAGAGCTGAGGACAGGGGTTGGGAAAAACTGTTTTTT.

The chain recombines TRBV5-1 with TRBJ1-1, with D hard to call. Trimming pared 0 bases from V and 1 base from J, leaving 13 bases between. This CDR3 is 16 amino acids long. CDR1 SGHRS and CDR2 YFSETQ come from the germline V gene. The CDR3, as DNA: TGCGCCAGCAGCTTGGTGGCGGGAGGAGGGAACACTGAAGCTTTCTTT. The encoded protein is CASSLVAGGGNTEAFF. The whole variable domain, remainder taken from reference TRBV5-1 and TRBJ1-1, is KAGVTQTPRYLIKTRGQQVTLSCSPISGHRSVSWYQQTPGQGLQFLFEYFSETQRNKGNFPGRFSGRQFSNSRSEMNVSTLELGDSALYLCASSLVAGGGNTEAFFGQGTRLTVV.

The V call is TRBV28, the J call TRBJ2-5; 10 nucleotides match TRBD1. V lost 4 bases, J lost 4 bases, and 6 bases stayed unmatched. The CDR3 is made up of 15 amino acids. Germline-derived CDR1 and CDR2 are MDHEN and SYDVKM. DNA for the CDR3: TGTGCCAGCAGTTCCACCCGGACAGGGGGAGAGACCCAGTACTTC. Residues: CASSSTRTGGETQYF. Together with reference TRBV28 and TRBJ2-5, the CDR3 gives the full variable domain: DVKVTQSSRYLVKRTGEKVFLECVQDMDHENMFWYRQDPGLGLRLIYFSYDVKMKEKGDIPEGYSVSREKKERFSLILESASTNQTSMYLCASSSTRTGGETQYFGPGTRLLVL.

This chain connects TRBV4-1 to TRBJ1-5; 7 bases are shared with TRBD1. Trimming removed 1 base from V and 7 bases from J; junction bases left unmatched: 7. The V gene's germline CDR1 is MGHRA and CDR2 YSYEKL. The CDR3 runs 15 residues. The CDR3 DNA follows: TGCGCCAGCAGCCAAGGACAGGGAGGCGGCCAGCCCCAGCATTTT. This codes for CASSQGQGGGQPQHF.

The chain couples TRBV5-1 to TRBJ2-7, with TRBD1 as a possible D gene (6 bases). Trimming removed 5 bases from V and 2 bases from J, with 17 bases in between. Germline V gene data show CDR1 as SGHRS and CDR2 as YFSETQ. The CDR3 totals 15 residues. CDR3 nucleotides: TGCGCCAGCAGTGTAGGGGGTTCCCTGACCTACGAGCAGTACTTC. It translates to CASSVGGSLTYEQYF.

The rearrangement joins TRBV7-3 to TRBJ2-1, with 10 bases lining up with TRBD2. With V trimmed by 2 bases and J by 9 bases, 7 bases remained unmatched. Germline CDR1 reads SGHTA; CDR2 reads FQGTGA. CDR3 length: 15 amino acids. The CDR3 region has the DNA TGTGCCAGCAGCTTAGGGCTAGCGGGAGCGGGTGAGCAGTTCTTC. The encoded protein is CASSLGLAGAGEQFF.

This chain links TRBV11-2 with TRBJ2-3, with TRBD2 identical over 10 bases. The germline gives CDR1 SGHAT, CDR2 FQNNGV. The J segment lost 3 bases and the V segment lost 5 bases, leaving 8 bases of the junction unmatched. The CDR3 totals 16 residues. CDR3 loop: CASSILAGGGTDTQYF. Written as DNA, the CDR3 is TGTGCCAGCAGCATTTTAGCGGGAGGAGGGACAGATACGCAGTATTTT.

V is TRBV7-2 and J is TRBJ2-7; a weak D match, TRBD1 (6 bases). Trimming removed 5 bases from V and 3 bases from J, with 14 bases in between. Per the germline V gene, CDR1 is SGHTA and CDR2 is FQGNSA. The CDR3 covers 14 residues. The CDR3 region has the DNA TGTGCCAGCAGCCTCAGACAGGCTAACTACGAGCAGTACTTC. Its protein product is CASSLRQANYEQYF.

The chain recombines TRBV10-3 with TRBJ2-3, with 7 bases lining up with TRBD2. Germline CDR1 is ENHRY and CDR2 is SYGVKD. The V and J ends lost 6 bases and 1 base, in that order; junction bases with no gene match: 4. The CDR3 spans 14 residues. This CDR3 is CAIRGGDGTDTQYF. The CDR3, as DNA: TGTGCCATCAGGGGGGGGGATGGCACAGATACGCAGTATTTT.

This chain joins TRBV4-2 and TRBJ2-7; 12 bases map to TRBD1. The CDR3 contains 16 residues. J was trimmed by 1 base and V by 4 bases; bases with no gene match: 5. Germline CDR1 is LGHNA and CDR2 is YNFKEQ. CDR3 residues: CASSPGQGALSYEQYF. CDR3 in DNA: TGTGCCAGCAGCCCGGGACAGGGGGCGCTTTCCTACGAGCAGTACTTC.

Here the CDR3 reads CASSFTGFSYEQYF. The CDR3 DNA follows: TGTGCCAGCAGTTTTACCGGGTTCTCCTACGAGCAGTACTTC. This chain uses TRBV28 with TRBJ2-7; D not resolved. Germline assignment: CDR1 MDHEN and CDR2 SYDVKM. This CDR3 is 14 amino acids long. V was shortened by 3 bases and J by 0 bases, with 9 bases between the two germline ends.

This clone was seen once. V gene TRBV21-1 combines with J gene TRBJ2-1; the D call of TRBD2 is as the table states it, not checked on the DNA. TRBV21-1 is annotated as a pseudogene. The CDR3 totals 15 residues. The DNA of the CDR3 is TGTGCCAGGACTAGCGGGAGGTACTCCTACAATGAGCAGTTCTTC. Translation: CARTSGRYSYNEQFF.